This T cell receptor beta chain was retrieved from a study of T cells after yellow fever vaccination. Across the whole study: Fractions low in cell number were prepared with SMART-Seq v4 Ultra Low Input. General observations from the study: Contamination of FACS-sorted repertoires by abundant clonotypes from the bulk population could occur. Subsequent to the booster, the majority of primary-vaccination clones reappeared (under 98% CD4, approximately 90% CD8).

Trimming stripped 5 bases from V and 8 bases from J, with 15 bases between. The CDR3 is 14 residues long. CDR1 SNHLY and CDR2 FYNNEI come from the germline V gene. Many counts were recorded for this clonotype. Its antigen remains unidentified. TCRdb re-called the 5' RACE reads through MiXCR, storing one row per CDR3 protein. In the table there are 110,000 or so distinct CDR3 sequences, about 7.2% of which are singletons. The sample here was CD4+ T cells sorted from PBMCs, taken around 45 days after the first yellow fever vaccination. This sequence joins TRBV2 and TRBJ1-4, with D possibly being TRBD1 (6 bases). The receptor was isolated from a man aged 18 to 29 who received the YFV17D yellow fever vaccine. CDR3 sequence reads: CASSNPGAREKLFF. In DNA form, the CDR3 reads TGTGCCAGCAGTAACCCAGGGGCGAGAGAAAAACTGTTTTTT.